This entry concerns a single T cell receptor (beta chain). This clone has a single count. This clone's antigen is unknown. Within one base of it there is no much larger clone, and no base qualities were kept. Using the deep immunoSEQ assay, multiplex PCR amplified TCR CDR3 regions from genomic DNA. Genomic DNA extracted from each cell subset was distributed evenly over all wells of several immunoSEQ 96-well plates, and each plate served as one replicate. For sorted subsets, each replicate PCR was loaded with 200 ng genomic DNA, equivalent to approximately 33,000 T cell genomes. Purified libraries were quantified with a Qubit 3.0 fluorometer, sized on a Bioanalyzer 2100, and re-quantified with the KAPA Library Quantification kit. Each immunoSEQ 96-well plate was sequenced on its own single-read 150-cycle Illumina NextSeq 550 flow cell. The published analysis was carried out like this. Because the immunoSEQ output included only junctional sequences and no quality scores, the filtering could not be the same as the filtering used for full-length reads. To assign V/J genes and CDR3, sequences were annotated against IMGT germline references using PyIR, a Python wrapper for IgBLAST v1.9. Reads with weak V/J assignments (E-value above 1e-6), missing CDR3, stop codons, out-of-frame junctions, or ambiguous translated residues were removed. V3J clonotypes were defined as sequences sharing the same inferred V gene, J gene, and CDR3 amino acid sequence. Percentage overlap between repertoires was computed as shared unique clonotypes divided by the size of the smaller repertoire. Richness of each repertoire was evaluated using RTK rarefaction, the Chao1 estimator, and Recon v2.1 estimates of unobserved clonotypes. Generation probabilities for all TCRbeta clonotypes obtained by the gDNA method from four donors were computed using OLGA. This is the immuneACCESS table as TCRdb keeps it, with only in-frame sequences that have V and J called. A part of the clones is gone; compared with another copy, unresolved V genes explain less than half, and the rest is unexplained. V, J and clone size were drawn from that table, and D and trimming were deduced from the DNA. For this sample the table gives around 2.3 million clones, of which about 94% were detected only once. The ten largest account for 0.1% to 0.15% of the sample.

V trim: 5 bases; J trim: 0 bases; unmatched bases: 9. The CDR3 measures 15 amino acids from cysteine to phenylalanine. CDR3 DNA only is kept here, 45 bases in frame from base 1. Via the germline V gene, CDR1 is SQVTM and CDR2 ANQGSEA. This sample was taken from a study of shared clonotypes between healthy human individuals (dated by TCRdb to about 2020). In the study overall: The cohort included three men and a couple of women between 18 and 49 years of age. To increase sequencing depth and limit assay-specific biases, different laboratories used diverse techniques to prepare libraries and sequence TCR repertoires. Between about 0.8 and 8.9 billion PBMCs per donor were obtained by leukapheresis. Blood TCR repertoires of 5 or 6 healthy adults were deeply sequenced to estimate repertoire size and the extent of clonotype sharing between individuals. For each donor, three plates each were used for CD4 naive and CD4 memory, two plates were used for CD8 naive, and one plate was used for CD8 memory.

Findings and caveats that apply to the study as a whole: Because the study included a small number of donors, the genetic and exposure-history diversity represented was limited. Sampling was restricted to blood, and TCR repertoires in tissue are likely to differ from TCR repertoires in blood. Incomplete sequencing was indicated by rarefaction of sorted-subset datasets, despite the large sequencing depth. Pairwise subsampling led to the expectation that sequencing depth would affect the degree of clonotype sharing among donors. Naive subsets generally had larger estimated clonotype richness than memory subsets did. Compared with non-shared clonotypes, the clonotypes found in all four sorted-subset donors had higher generation probabilities. About 5% of naive CD4, roughly 3.5% of naive CD8, approximately 2.2% of memory CD4, and 0.4% of memory CD8 clonotypes were shared across a few donors.

The donors were healthy, HIV-negative adults with no recently reported acute infections or vaccinations. Only Caucasian adults living in Nashville, Tennessee, USA were represented among the donors. CD4+ T cells were enriched by magnetic negative selection; naive cells were then positively selected on CD45RA, and the negative fraction formed the memory subset. After blood collection by leukapheresis, PBMCs were isolated using Ficoll-Histopaque density gradient centrifugation and then cryopreserved in the vapor phase of liquid nitrogen. Analytical flow cytometry was used to check the purity and quantity of each magnetically sorted T cell population. Genomic DNA was isolated from every sorted fraction and measured by UV absorbance on a Nanodrop 2000c.

Material for sequencing was naive CD4+ T cells sorted from blood. The meaning of the sample's cell subset or site label: CD45RA+ positively selected. The chain joins TRBV29-1 to TRBJ1-2, and TRBD1 matches 7 of the central bases. This sequence originates from a man younger than 35 in good health. For the CDR3, the sequence is CSVRGGAEANYGYTF. The bases are TGCAGCGTTCGAGGGGGCGCAGAGGCTAACTATGGCTACACCTTC.